What follows is one T cell receptor beta chain and its context. Its antigen is not identified. Use of 60 Vbeta and 13 Jbeta primers characterized the PCR. TCRdb keeps only in-frame clones here, not all; method: immunoSEQ multiplex PCR. The repertoire table contains some 41,000 clones. V lost 5 bases and J 4 bases, leaving 20 bases between the germline ends. The CDR3 extends over 16 amino acids. Per germline, CDR1 SGHAT and CDR2 FQNNGV. Unrecorded immune exposure was likely among donors, who were nominally healthy when sampled. These data originate in a study of cytomegalovirus exposure and HLA in healthy donors. Study-wide points: Presence/absence analyses treated sequencing depth as roughly uniform across donors. At a 0.05 false discovery rate, a later analysis found 15,000 to 20,000 TCR beta sequences to be associated with HLA alleles.

The receptor comes from a male donor in good health and CMV-seronegative. The sequenced sample consisted of PBMCs. This sequence joins TRBV11-2 and TRBJ1-2; D may be TRBD1 (6 bases). The CDR3 DNA sequence: TGTGCCAGCAGCCCCTGGCCCCGGGACACCACCTATGGCTACACCTTC. This translates into CASSPWPRDTTYGYTF.